Listed below are T cell receptor beta chains from one sample, sequenced in a study of beta chain features in type 1 diabetes. This table comes from immunoSEQ multiplex PCR, and its TCRdb copy is limited to in-frame clones, with some not included. The sample lists about 400,000 clones, around 12% seen once, with 0.0095% to 0.011% in the top ten. The sequencing sample was made of naive CD4+ T cells from blood. The receptors stem from a woman aged 18-35 years with type 1 diabetes. CDR3s include the opening cysteine and the closing phenylalanine or tryptophan. D genes are given only for firm matches. Part of the rows lack a size; the others show once, few, many or a class for expanded clones.

V gene	D gene	clone size	CDR3 length	J gene	CDR3 DNA	CDR3 protein
TRBV29-1	TRBD1	few	13	TRBJ1-4	TGCAGCGTTAATAAACGGGACAGGGGTAAACTGTTTTTT	CSVNKRDRGKLFF
TRBV5-1	NA	few	14	TRBJ2-7	TGCGCCAGCAGCTTGGACGCGCTCTCCTACGAGCAGTACTTC	CASSLDALSYEQYF
TRBV7-2	NA	few	13	TRBJ2-1	TGTGCCAGCAGCTTAACTAGTCGGGATGAGCAGTTCTTC	CASSLTSRDEQFF
TRBV19	TRBD1	NA	15	TRBJ1-1	TGTGCCAGTAGTTTTACAGGGGGCTTGAACACTGAAGCTTTCTTT	CASSFTGGLNTEAFF
TRBV2	TRBD2	few	13	TRBJ2-1	TGTGCCACCCGAGCGGGAGTTCTCAATGAGCAGTTCTTC	CATRAGVLNEQFF
TRBV2	TRBD2	NA	13	TRBJ2-7	TGTGCCAGCGGGACTAGCCCCGCTTGGGAGCAGTACTTC	CASGTSPAWEQYF
TRBV27	NA	few	13	TRBJ1-2	TGTGCCAGCAGTTTATCTCCTAGGGGCGGCTACACCTTC	CASSLSPRGGYTF
TRBV5-1	NA	NA	15	TRBJ2-2	TGCGCCAGCAGCTCCCGGGTCGGAGACACCGGGGAGCTGTTTTTT	CASSSRVGDTGELFF
TRBV5-6	NA	few	12	TRBJ1-3	TGTGCCAGCAGCACAGACGGAAACACCATATATTTT	CASSTDGNTIYF
TRBV19	TRBD1	NA	15	TRBJ2-5	TGTGCCAGTAGTCGGGACAGGGGCGAGGTAGAGACCCAGTACTTC	CASSRDRGEVETQYF
TRBV4-3	NA	NA	15	TRBJ1-4	TGCGCCAGCAGCCTCCAGCAGGGGTTTCTTGAAAAACTGTTTTTT	CASSLQQGFLEKLFF
TRBV28	TRBD1	few	14	TRBJ1-2	TGTGCCAGCAGTTTATGGACAGGGGGCTATGGCTACACCTTC	CASSLWTGGYGYTF
TRBV7-9	TRBD1	few	14	TRBJ2-7	TGTGCCAGCAGCCTACGACAGGGCAGCCACGAGCAGTACTTC	CASSLRQGSHEQYF
TRBV7-2	TRBD1	NA	14	TRBJ2-7	TGTGCCAGCAGCGACGGGACAGGGGGCTACGAGCAGTACTTC	CASSDGTGGYEQYF
TRBV7-9	NA	few	17	TRBJ2-7	TGTGCCAGCAGCTTAGTTCTAGGGGGGGATTATTACTACGAGCAGTACTTC	CASSLVLGGDYYYEQYF
TRBV7-8	NA	NA	15	TRBJ1-1	TGTGCCAGCAGCTTAGCGTCCGGGGTGAACACTGAAGCTTTCTTT	CASSLASGVNTEAFF
TRBV29-1	TRBD1	NA	14	TRBJ2-3	TGCAGCGTTGATCGGACAGGAAACACAGATACGCAGTATTTT	CSVDRTGNTDTQYF
TRBV7-2	NA	NA	13	TRBJ2-1	TGTGCCAGCAGCTTAGACAGGAACAATGAGCAGTTCTTC	CASSLDRNNEQFF
TRBV2	TRBD1	NA	15	TRBJ1-4	TGTGCCAGCAGGGCGGACAGGCCAACTAATGAAAAACTGTTTTTT	CASRADRPTNEKLFF
TRBV7-2	TRBD2	few	18	TRBJ2-1	TGTGCCAGCAGCCGTGGGACTAGCGGGAGACGGGTTGTTGGTGAGCAGTTCTTC	CASSRGTSGRRVVGEQFF
TRBV27	TRBD1	NA	14	TRBJ2-7	TGTGCCACCGGTCGGACAGGGTTATCCTACGAGCAGTACTTC	CATGRTGLSYEQYF
TRBV6-5	TRBD2	few	13	TRBJ2-1	TGTGCCAGCAGTTACCGGGCGGGGGATGAGCAGTTCTTC	CASSYRAGDEQFF
TRBV27	NA	NA	16	TRBJ2-5	TGTGCCAGCACCCAGAGCAACAGGTTCCTTTCGGAGACCCAGTACTTC	CASTQSNRFLSETQYF
TRBV7-8	TRBD2	NA	17	TRBJ2-7	TGTGCCAGCAGCCCCCCGAGGAAGGGACTAGCTGGGTACGAGCAGTACTTC	CASSPPRKGLAGYEQYF
TRBV7-7	TRBD2	NA	12	TRBJ2-5	TGTGCTACGGGACTACGGCAAGAGACCCAGTACTTC	CATGLRQETQYF
TRBV28	NA	NA	18	TRBJ2-2	TGTGCCAGCAGTTCGACCGGGACACCCTCTTGGAACACCGGGGAGCTGTTTTTT	CASSSTGTPSWNTGELFF
TRBV29-1	NA	few	14	TRBJ2-7	TGCAGCGTTGATCTCAGGACGGCGGGTGGAGAGCAGTACTTC	CSVDLRTAGGEQYF
TRBV29-1	TRBD1	NA	12	TRBJ2-7	TGCAGCGTGGGACAGGGTGATGCCGAGCAGTACTTC	CSVGQGDAEQYF
TRBV18	NA	NA	15	TRBJ2-7	TGTGCCAGCTCACCCCAGCTTGAGCAGGCCTACGAGCAGTACTTC	CASSPQLEQAYEQYF
TRBV28	NA	few	12	TRBJ1-2	TGTGCCGCAACCCTCCCAGGGGATGGCTACACCTTC	CAATLPGDGYTF
TRBV7-3	TRBD2	NA	18	TRBJ2-5	TGTGCCAGCAGCTTAGGGGGAGTAGCGGGAGGCCTGGGGGAGACCCAGTACTTC	CASSLGGVAGGLGETQYF
TRBV19	TRBD2	few	17	TRBJ2-4	TGTGCCAGTAGTATTCTGACTAGCGGTAGCCAGGGAAACATTCAGTACTTC	CASSILTSGSQGNIQYF
TRBV27	NA	few	15	TRBJ1-1	TGTGCCAGCAGTCCCCGGGCGGGGTGGGGCACTGAAGCTTTCTTT	CASSPRAGWGTEAFF
TRBV6-5	NA	few	13	TRBJ2-2	TGTGCCAGCAGACAGGGGGGGACCGGGGAGCTGTTTTTT	CASRQGGTGELFF
TRBV7-2	TRBD1	few	15	TRBJ1-6	TGTGCCAGCAGCTTCAGGGACAGCGATAATTCACCCCTCCACTTT	CASSFRDSDNSPLHF
TRBV28	TRBD2	NA	15	TRBJ2-7	TGTGCCAGCAGTTTATATGTTAGCGGGGCCTACGAGCAGTACTTC	CASSLYVSGAYEQYF
TRBV5-1	TRBD2	NA	14	TRBJ2-7	TGCGCCAGCAGCTTGACTAGCGGGGGCTACGAGCAGTACTTC	CASSLTSGGYEQYF
TRBV5-4	TRBD2	few	16	TRBJ2-3	TGTGCCAGCAGCACCAGACTAGCGGGGACCACAGATACGCAGTATTTT	CASSTRLAGTTDTQYF
TRBV28	TRBD2	NA	12	TRBJ2-7	TGTGCCAGCAGAAGCGGGATTAGCGAGCAGTACTTC	CASRSGISEQYF
TRBV7-6	TRBD1	few	17	TRBJ1-3	TGTGCCAGCAGCCCACGACAGGGCCCCGTGGGTGGAAACACCATATATTTT	CASSPRQGPVGGNTIYF
TRBV5-1	NA	few	12	TRBJ1-4	TGCGCCAGCAGGATGGTGAGGGAAAAACTGTTTTTT	CASRMVREKLFF
TRBV2	TRBD1	NA	13	TRBJ1-1	TGTGCCAGCCAAGGACAGGGAAACACTGAAGCTTTCTTT	CASQGQGNTEAFF
TRBV5-1	NA	NA	14	TRBJ2-1	TGCGCCAGCAGCTTGTATAGGGTCGGGGATGAGCAGTTCTTC	CASSLYRVGDEQFF
TRBV4-3	TRBD1	NA	11	TRBJ2-5	TGCGGTGTCTACAGGGGAGAGACCCAGTACTTC	CGVYRGETQYF
TRBV7-2	TRBD1	NA	14	TRBJ1-6	TGTGCCAGCAGCGTACAGGGGGCGGATTCACCCCTCCACTTT	CASSVQGADSPLHF
TRBV7-3	NA	few	15	TRBJ2-3	TGTGCCAGCAGCGAGATGACAGGGAGGACAGATACGCAGTATTTT	CASSEMTGRTDTQYF
TRBV14	TRBD2	NA	16	TRBJ2-1	TGTGCCAGCAGCCAAGATGGGGGCGGGAGGTACAATGAGCAGTTCTTC	CASSQDGGGRYNEQFF
TRBV5-1	NA	NA	18	TRBJ2-6	TGCGCCAGCAGCCCCCGGTCAGGTTCAGCGGCCGGGGCCAACGTCCTGACTTTC	CASSPRSGSAAGANVLTF
TRBV6-5	NA	few	13	TRBJ1-2	TGTGCCAGCAGTTACTCCACCGTCGGGAGCTACACCTTC	CASSYSTVGSYTF
TRBV6-5	NA	NA	14	TRBJ2-5	TGTGCCAGCAGTGTTACCGAGGTCCGGGAGACCCAGTACTTC	CASSVTEVRETQYF
TRBV18	NA	few	16	TRBJ2-1	TGTGCCAGCTCACCTGGGACAAGTCCCACCCTTGGTGAGCAGTTCTTC	CASSPGTSPTLGEQFF